This T cell receptor beta chain stems from a study of early T cells in non-severe SARS-CoV-2 infection. Study background: Unpaired chains resulted from sequencing bulk RNA of unsorted whole blood.

CDR1 and CDR2 from the germline V gene are SGHRS and YFSETQ. This CDR3 has 16 amino acids. Trimming left V 0 bases short and J 1 base short, with 12 bases between. Individually, cDNA molecules had unique molecular identifiers attached to them. Via MiXCR, TCRdb re-called the 5' RACE reads, giving one row per CDR3 protein. The table records nearly 50,000 distinct CDR3 sequences, more than 5.5% of them present only once. The table lists this clonotype with many counts. This chain uses TRBV5-1 with TRBJ2-3, with a weak D call TRBD2 (6 bases). This TCR was recovered from an adult who was a healthcare worker with PCR-confirmed SARS-CoV-2 infection or an uninfected control (not recorded which). The material sequenced was whole blood, taken at baseline. CDR3 residues: CASSLGASARTDTQYF. In DNA form, the CDR3 reads TGCGCCAGCAGCTTGGGGGCTAGCGCACGCACAGATACGCAGTATTTT.